Listed below are T cell receptor beta chains from one sample, sequenced in a study of blood T cell repertoires in COVID-19. Libraries were prepared by immunoSEQ multiplex PCR; TCRdb keeps only in-frame clonotypes and omits some of them. The repertoire consists of about 210,000 clones, with around 88% occurring once and the leading ten covering 2.9%. Input material: peripheral blood. All receptors derive from a man aged 50-59 years with active or convalescent COVID-19. Both conserved end residues are part of each CDR3. Fields, in order: J gene, clone size, V gene, D gene, CDR3 protein, CDR3 DNA. A D gene is named only where the DNA matches it firmly. Clone size is stated in some rows and not others, as once, few, many or a class when expanded.

TRBJ2-3 - TRBV6-1 TRBD2 CASSEGAGGLAQYF TGTGCCAGCAGTGAAGGGGCGGGAGGGCTTGCGCAGTATTTT
TRBJ1-6 - TRBV5-8 TRBD1 CASSLWDRGGSPLHF TGTGCCAGCAGCTTGTGGGACAGGGGGGGGTCACCCCTCCACTTT
TRBJ1-1 - TRBV6-5 - CASSLQGFEAFF TGTGCCAGCAGTCTCCAGGGTTTTGAAGCTTTCTTT
TRBJ2-3 - TRBV5-1 TRBD2 CASSLSAGGPGDTQYF TGCGCCAGCAGCTTGTCGGCGGGAGGGCCAGGAGATACGCAGTATTTT
TRBJ2-2 - TRBV5-1 - CASSLDRGDTGELFF TGCGCCAGCAGCTTAGATAGGGGTGACACCGGGGAGCTGTTTTTT
TRBJ1-1 - TRBV10-3 - CAISNSGGSTEAFF TGTGCCATCAGTAATTCAGGAGGGAGCACTGAAGCTTTCTTT
TRBJ1-3 once TRBV4-3 - CASSQDLTVPTSGNTIYF TGCGCCAGCAGCCAAGATCTGACAGTCCCAACCTCTGGAAACACCATATATTTT
TRBJ1-1 - TRBV16 TRBD1 CASSPPDRGDTEAFF TGTGCCAGCAGCCCCCCGGACAGGGGGGACACTGAAGCTTTCTTT
TRBJ2-7 - TRBV6-1 - CASGGGRGARAGEQYF TGTGCCAGCGGTGGGGGTCGAGGGGCCCGAGCGGGCGAGCAGTACTTC
TRBJ1-2 - TRBV19 TRBD1 CASSTLNRGPYGYTF TGTGCCAGTAGTACACTTAACAGGGGGCCCTATGGCTACACCTTC
TRBJ1-2 - TRBV10-3 - CAIRGQGYTF TGTGCCATCAGGGGGCAGGGCTACACCTTC
TRBJ1-2 - TRBV6-5 TRBD1 CASTRQGNSYGYTF TGTGCCAGCACCAGACAGGGGAACAGCTATGGCTACACCTTC
TRBJ1-1 - TRBV28 TRBD1 CASSLSRQGRTEAFF TGTGCCAGCAGTTTATCCCGACAGGGGAGGACTGAAGCTTTCTTT
TRBJ1-5 - TRBV7-9 TRBD1 CASISAQTGGTGIQPQHF TGTGCCAGCATCAGCGCCCAGACGGGCGGGACAGGGATTCAGCCCCAGCATTTT
TRBJ2-2 - TRBV19 TRBD2 CASSTPGLAANTGELFF TGTGCCAGTAGTACCCCGGGACTAGCGGCGAACACCGGGGAGCTGTTTTTT
TRBJ1-2 - TRBV9 - CASSGAIDRNRQNGYTF TGTGCCAGCAGCGGGGCCATTGACAGGAATAGGCAGAATGGCTACACCTTC
TRBJ2-6 - TRBV9 - CASSVAADSGANVLTF TGTGCCAGCAGCGTAGCTGCAGACTCCGGGGCCAACGTCCTGACTTTC
TRBJ2-5 - TRBV5-5 - CASSLRRKETQYF TGTGCCAGCAGCTTAAGGAGGAAAGAGACCCAGTACTTC
TRBJ1-2 - TRBV7-2 - CASSRGQNYGYTF TGTGCCAGCAGCCGAGGACAGAACTATGGCTACACCTTC
TRBJ1-5 - TRBV6-5 TRBD1 CASRNGQGELTQHF TGTGCCAGCAGGAACGGACAGGGGGAATTGACCCAGCATTTT
TRBJ2-7 few TRBV30 TRBD1 CAWSADRGYEQYF TGTGCCTGGAGTGCCGACAGGGGGTACGAGCAGTACTTC
TRBJ2-7 once TRBV6-5 TRBD1 CASAPLGQGANEQYF TGTGCCAGCGCCCCTCTGGGACAGGGGGCGAACGAGCAGTACTTC
TRBJ2-5 - TRBV27 - CASSLQTSGETQYF TGTGCCAGCAGTCTCCAGACTAGTGGTGAGACCCAGTACTTC
TRBJ2-5 once TRBV4-1 TRBD2 CASSQFHLAVKQETQYF TGCGCCAGCAGCCAGTTTCACCTAGCGGTTAAACAAGAGACCCAGTACTTC